These 12 T cell receptor beta chains were all obtained from the same sample, sequenced in a study of shared clonotypes between healthy human individuals (dated by TCRdb to 2020 to 2021). CD8 naive samples were obtained by positive selection for CCR7 among CD45RO-negative cells, yielding a CD45RA+CCR7+ population from which TemRA cells were excluded. Library preparation was by the immunoSEQ multiplex PCR assay. The immuneACCESS repertoire file appears here via TCRdb, limited to in-frame rearrangements. These files lack a portion of the clones; in checked studies, under half of the deficit traces to unresolved V genes, and the cause of the others is not known. The sample records about 600,000 clones, about 98% of which are singletons. Approximately 0.33% of the sample belongs to the ten largest clones. The sequencing sample was made of naive CD8+ T cells sorted from blood. The cell subset or site label, read with the paper, signifies: CD45RA+CCR7+. All receptors derive from a man under 40 in good health.

The chain uses TRBV27 and TRBJ2-1, with 14 bases lining up with TRBD2. Germline CDR1 is MNHEY and CDR2 is SMNVEV (reference sequence). The ends lost 6 bases at V and 8 bases at J; junction bases unmatched: 6. There are 15 residues in the CDR3. CDR3: CASSQSTSGGDEQFF. DNA of the CDR3: TGTGCCAGCAGCCAATCGACTAGCGGGGGGGATGAGCAGTTCTTC.

This clone appeared once. Other DNA variants within this sample encode the same CDR3. The rearrangement links TRBV5-1 to TRBJ2-7; 8 nucleotides match TRBD2. V lost 0 bases, J lost 2 bases, and 4 bases stayed unmatched. The CDR3 is 15 amino acids. From germline, CDR1 is SGHRS and CDR2 YFSETQ. The CDR3 bases are TGCGCCAGCAGCTTGGGGCCAGCGGGGGCCTACGAGCAGTACTTC. Protein product: CASSLGPAGAYEQYF. The full variable domain, rest sourced from reference TRBV5-1 and TRBJ2-7, is KAGVTQTPRYLIKTRGQQVTLSCSPISGHRSVSWYQQTPGQGLQFLFEYFSETQRNKGNFPGRFSGRQFSNSRSEMNVSTLELGDSALYLCASSLGPAGAYEQYFGPGTRLTVT.

This clone was observed a single time. The gene calls are TRBV7-6 and TRBJ2-7; D call uncertain. Trimming removed 0 bases at V and 6 bases at J, with 9 bases between. Germline-derived CDR1 and CDR2 are SGHVS and FNYEAQ. The CDR3 spans 13 residues. The CDR3 region is CASSLASLGEQYF. CDR3 sequence (DNA): TGTGCCAGCAGCTTAGCGTCATTGGGCGAGCAGTACTTC.

V and J are TRBV6-1 and TRBJ1-5; D gene ambiguous. Trimming took 5 bases from V and 4 from J, leaving 15 bases between them. The germline gives CDR1 MNHNS, CDR2 SASEGT. The CDR3 runs to 15 residues. CDR3 loop: CASSQEVSPNQPQHF. The CDR3 nucleotides read TGTGCCAGCAGTCAAGAAGTTTCCCCGAATCAGCCCCAGCATTTT.

This sequence joins TRBV6-1 and TRBJ1-2, with a weak D call TRBD1 (6 bases). Per germline, CDR1 MNHNS and CDR2 SASEGT. CDR3 length: 11 amino acids. The CDR3 region is CAPPYRVGYTF. In DNA form, the CDR3 reads TGTGCTCCCCCATACAGGGTTGGCTACACCTTC.

CDR3 loop: CASRGIGVPQYF. The CDR3 coding sequence is TGTGCCAGCAGGGGGATAGGTGTGCCGCAGTATTTT. V is TRBV27 and J is TRBJ2-3; no reliable D call. The CDR3 is 12 residues long. Germline CDR1 and CDR2: MNHEY and SMNVEV (reference sequence). The germline V and J ends were trimmed by 6 bases and 10 bases, with 14 bases remaining between them.

The chain has TRBV7-9 and TRBJ2-6; D unresolved. This CDR3 is built from 15 residues. The V gene's germline CDR1 is SEHNR and CDR2 FQNEAQ (reference sequence). V dropped 5 bases and J dropped 2 bases, with 10 bases sitting between them. This CDR3 reads CASSRPSAGANVLTF. Here the CDR3 DNA reads TGTGCCAGCAGCCGTCCTAGTGCTGGGGCCAACGTCCTGACTTTC.

The genes are TRBV7-3 and TRBJ2-6, with D maybe TRBD1 (6 bases). CDR1 SGHTA and CDR2 FQGTGA come from the germline V gene. Trimming took 5 bases from V and 3 from J, leaving 26 bases between them. The CDR3 runs to 20 residues. The CDR3 DNA is TGTGCCAGCAGCCTTGGGGTCGAGACAGGCCCAATTTTTGGGGCCAACGTCCTGACTTTC. It encodes CASSLGVETGPIFGANVLTF.

This rearrangement joins TRBV27 to TRBJ2-1, with 10 nucleotides matching TRBD2. Losses at the gene ends were 3 bases for V and 4 bases for J; bases not matched to a gene: 3. This CDR3 spans 15 amino acids. Germline V gene lookup returns CDR1 MNHEY and CDR2 SMNVEV (reference sequence). The CDR3 DNA reads TGTGCCAGCAGTTTTGGGACTAGCGAGTACAATGAGCAGTTCTTC. Translation gives CASSFGTSEYNEQFF.

The rearrangement joins TRBV7-9 to TRBJ2-1, with 7 bases matching TRBD1. Looked up from germline, CDR1 is SEHNR and CDR2 is FQNEAQ (reference sequence). V lost 5 bases, J lost 2 bases, and 6 bases stayed unmatched. CDR3 length equals 15 residues. CDR3 sequence (DNA): TGTGCCAGCAGCGCCCCGGGACAGACCTACAATGAGCAGTTCTTC. Protein sequence: CASSAPGQTYNEQFF.

The V call is TRBV27, the J call TRBJ2-2; maybe TRBD2 (5 bases). CDR1 and CDR2 from the germline V gene are MNHEY and SMNVEV (reference sequence). CDR3 size: 17 residues. V shed 1 base and J shed 2 bases, with 14 bases lying between them. In nucleotides, the CDR3 is TGTGCCAGCAGTTTATATGAGGGAGTCCCTAACACCGGGGAGCTGTTTTTT. Its protein product is CASSLYEGVPNTGELFF.

This chain uses TRBV19 with TRBJ2-5; 8 nucleotides align to TRBD1. Trimming at V came to 5 bases and at J to 3 bases, leaving 11 bases not matched to a gene. This CDR3 comprises 16 residues. Germline CDR1 reads LNHDA; CDR2 reads SQIVND (reference sequence). Here the CDR3 DNA reads TGTGCCAGTAGTCGGCCGATGGGACAGGTGGAAGAGACCCAGTACTTC. Translation: CASSRPMGQVEETQYF.